The 18 T cell receptor beta chains below all came from one sample that was sequenced in a study of CD8 T cells in ankylosing spondylitis (dated by TCRdb to the late 2010s). To prepare the library, 5' RACE was applied. The sequencing machine was an Illumina HiSeq 2500. TCRdb took the public reads, trimmed them with fastp at Q25, ran MiXCR for clone calling and kept in-frame beta chains. Rows with one shared CDR3 protein collapse into an entry with the most common genes and DNA. The sample table contains 80,000 to 90,000 distinct CDR3 sequences; only one count was recorded for about 27% of them. The ten largest clones capture approximately 59% of the sample. The sample taken for sequencing was blood, either unsorted or a sorted T cell fraction (not recorded which). The receptors derive from a male donor with ankylosing spondylitis or in good health (not recorded which).

In this sample, this clonotype turned up a few times. The CDR3: CASSPMGSTSRHTQYF. CDR3 DNA: TGTGCCAGCAGCCCCATGGGTTCGACTAGCCGTCATACGCAGTATTTT. The V call is TRBV7-3, the J call TRBJ2-3; 7 bases align to TRBD2. V was clipped by 5 bases and J by 7 bases; unmatched bases: 15. The germline V gene has CDR1 SGHTA and CDR2 FQGTGA. The CDR3 runs to 16 residues.

This clonotype was observed a handful of times. This chain connects TRBV5-1 to TRBJ1-4; the D gene is possibly TRBD1 (5 bases). Between the trimmed V and J ends, which lost 0 bases and 0 bases, there was a span of 15 bases. The CDR3 has 18 residues. Germline V gene lookup returns CDR1 SGHRS and CDR2 YFSETQ. CDR3 loop: CASSLEGDWEATNEKLFF. CDR3 nucleotides: TGCGCCAGCAGCTTGGAAGGGGATTGGGAAGCAACTAATGAAAAACTGTTTTTT.

This clonotype was counted at least ten times. This rearrangement joins TRBV7-3 to TRBJ2-2, with 8 bases lining up with TRBD2. Looked up from germline, CDR1 is SGHTA and CDR2 is FQGTGA. This CDR3 region has 16 residues. Trimming removed 4 bases from V and 6 bases from J; junction bases left unmatched: 10. Here the CDR3 DNA reads TGTGCCAGCAGCTCGTTACCAGCGGGAGAGGCCGGGGAGCTGTTTTTT. Amino acid sequence: CASSSLPAGEAGELFF. The complete variable domain, with remaining parts taken from reference TRBV7-3 and TRBJ2-2, reads GAGVSQTPSNKVTEKGKYVELRCDPISGHTALYWYRQSLGQGPEFLIYFQGTGAADDSGLPNDRFFAVRPEGSVSTLKIQRTERGDSAVYLCASSSLPAGEAGELFFGEGSRLTVL.

This clonotype showed up just a few times. This rearrangement joins TRBV18 to TRBJ2-3; D not resolved. V was trimmed by 4 bases and J by 2 bases, leaving 22 bases between them. Germline V gene data show CDR1 as KGHSH and CDR2 as LQKENI. The CDR3 length is 18 residues. This CDR3 is CASSREASTRPSTDTQYF. The CDR3 nucleotides read TGTGCCAGCTCACGTGAAGCATCGACCCGTCCCTCCACAGATACGCAGTATTTT.

The rearrangement joins TRBV20-1 to TRBJ1-1; D is uncertain. In germline, CDR1 is DFQATT, CDR2 SNEGSKA (reference sequence). This CDR3 has 13 residues. V lost 4 bases to trimming and J lost 1 base, with 10 bases between them. CDR3 amino acids: CSAIWTANTEAFF. The CDR3 bases are TGCAGTGCTATATGGACGGCGAACACTGAAGCTTTCTTT.

This clonotype has a handful of counts. The V and J genes are TRBV7-9 and TRBJ2-1; D possibly matches TRBD1 or TRBD2 (5 bases each). Per germline, CDR1 SEHNR and CDR2 FQNEAQ (reference sequence). V lost 5 bases and J lost 0, with 14 bases in between. The CDR3 has 16 residues. CDR3 protein: CASSRPWGSSYNEQFF. CDR3 in DNA: TGTGCCAGCAGCCGACCATGGGGGTCCTCCTACAATGAGCAGTTCTTC.

The rearrangement joins TRBV9 to TRBJ2-4, with D uncertain. V was trimmed by 0 bases and J by 7 bases, leaving 8 bases between them. CDR1 and CDR2 from the germline V gene are SGDLS and YYNGEE. The CDR3 is made up of 13 amino acids. CDR3 nucleotides: TGTGCCAGCAGCGTAGGACCTGGTAACATTCAGTACTTC. Its protein product is CASSVGPGNIQYF. Supplemented by reference TRBV9 and TRBJ2-4, the full variable domain reads DSGVTQTPKHLITATGQRVTLRCSPRSGDLSVYWYQQSLDQGLQFLIQYYNGEERAKGNILERFSAQQFPDLHSELNLSSLELGDSALYFCASSVGPGNIQYFGAGTRLSVL.

This clonotype was found many times. The chain carries TRBV5-1 and TRBJ2-1, with D unresolved. CDR1 is SGHRS, CDR2 YFSETQ, per germline. The CDR3 sequence is 12 residues long. V was trimmed by 4 bases and J by 5 bases, leaving 7 bases between them. CDR3 nucleotides: TGCGCCAGCAGCCGAACAAACAATGAGCAGTTCTTC. It translates to CASSRTNNEQFF.

This chain joins TRBV7-6 and TRBJ1-2; 9 bases align to TRBD1. The CDR3 consists of 14 residues. V gave up 5 bases and J gave up 8 bases; unmatched junction bases: 9. From germline, CDR1 is SGHVS and CDR2 FNYEAQ. The CDR3 DNA sequence: TGTGCCAGCAGCATTGAACAGGGGGCGGGCGGCTACACCTTC. Its protein is CASSIEQGAGGYTF. Full variable domain (rest looked up from reference TRBV7-6 and TRBJ1-2): GAGVSQSPRYKVTKRGQDVALRCDPISGHVSLYWYRQALGQGPEFLTYFNYEAQQDKSGLPNDRFSAERPEGSISTLTIQRTEQRDSAMYRCASSIEQGAGGYTFGSGTRLTVV.

The chain couples TRBV27 to TRBJ2-1; 7 bases line up with TRBD1. With 2 bases clipped from V and 2 bases from J, the junction kept 3 bases outside the gene matches. Germline CDR1 and CDR2: MNHEY and SMNVEV (reference sequence). The CDR3 has 15 amino acids. The CDR3 DNA reads as TGTGCCAGCAGTTTACTCCAGGGGGCCTACAATGAGCAGTTCTTC. Protein product: CASSLLQGAYNEQFF.

The chain is built from TRBV20-1 and TRBJ2-5, with D hard to call. V shed 2 bases and J shed 0 bases, with 7 bases lying between them. The CDR3 runs 13 residues. The germline V gene encodes CDR1 DFQATT and CDR2 SNEGSKA (reference sequence). The DNA for the CDR3 is TGCAGTGCTAGACCTCGGAACCAAGAGACCCAGTACTTC. Translating gives CSARPRNQETQYF.

This clonotype was counted only a few times. The genes are TRBV10-2 and TRBJ2-6; D unresolved. Trimming shortened V by 4 bases and J by 3 bases, and 4 bases separated the two germline ends. The CDR3 extends over 13 amino acids. The V gene's germline CDR1 is WSHSY and CDR2 SAAADI. CDR3 residues: CASSVGGANVLTF. As DNA, the CDR3 is TGCGCCAGCAGTGTGGGTGGGGCCAACGTCCTGACTTTC.

This clonotype was counted ten times or more. V is TRBV7-3 and J is TRBJ2-1, with 9 bases identical to TRBD2. The CDR3 spans 14 residues. In germline, CDR1 is SGHTA, CDR2 FQGTGA. Trimming cost V 2 bases and J 4 bases; bases outside gene matches: 0. The CDR3 protein is CASSLAGGYNEQFF. The DNA of the CDR3 is TGTGCCAGCAGCTTAGCGGGGGGGTACAATGAGCAGTTCTTC.

The V gene is TRBV20-1, the J gene TRBJ2-7; TRBD2 agrees at 7 bases. This CDR3 comprises 15 residues. CDR1 is DFQATT and CDR2 is SNEGSKA in the germline V gene (reference sequence). Germline trimming cut 5 bases from V and 0 bases from J; bases unmatched to any gene: 10. Written as DNA, the CDR3 is TGCAGTGCTCCCCCTTTAGGGGAGGGCTCCTACGAGCAGTACTTC. Protein: CSAPPLGEGSYEQYF.

The chain uses TRBV7-8 and TRBJ2-2, with 7 bases that match TRBD2. The germline CDR1 and CDR2 sequences are SGHVS and FQNEAQ. This CDR3 comprises 12 residues. J gave up 4 bases and V 9 bases, and 2 bases lay outside the gene matches. CDR3 sequence: CASWEGTGELFF. In nucleotides, the CDR3 is TGTGCCAGTTGGGAGGGCACCGGGGAGCTGTTTTTT.

The chain couples TRBV14 to TRBJ1-4; TRBD1 aligns across 9 bases. Germline lookup yields CDR1 SGHDN and CDR2 FVKESK. The V and J ends lost 1 base and 8 bases, in that order; junction bases with no gene match: 11. The CDR3 spans 17 residues. CDR3 loop: CASSQVRPGQGREKLFF. DNA for the CDR3: TGTGCCAGCAGCCAAGTTCGGCCGGGACAGGGAAGGGAAAAACTGTTTTTT.

This clonotype was counted ten times or more. The rearrangement links TRBV5-1 to TRBJ2-1; D is tentatively TRBD1 or TRBD2 (6 bases each). V dropped 2 bases and J dropped 0 bases, with 21 bases sitting between them. The CDR3 is 19 amino acids. The germline CDR1 and CDR2 sequences are SGHRS and YFSETQ. CDR3 in amino acids: CASSLGLVGGQISYNEQFF. CDR3 nucleotides: TGCGCCAGCAGCTTAGGCTTGGTGGGAGGACAGATCTCCTACAATGAGCAGTTCTTC.

This chain links TRBV7-9 with TRBJ2-2; no clear D gene. Trimming cost V 2 bases and J 5 bases, with 12 bases left between them. The V gene's germline CDR1 is SEHNR and CDR2 FQNEAQ (reference sequence). The CDR3 length is 15 residues. The CDR3 DNA follows: TGTGCCAGCAGCTTACGCCGAGTGGGGACCGGGGAGCTGTTTTTT. Its translation: CASSLRRVGTGELFF.